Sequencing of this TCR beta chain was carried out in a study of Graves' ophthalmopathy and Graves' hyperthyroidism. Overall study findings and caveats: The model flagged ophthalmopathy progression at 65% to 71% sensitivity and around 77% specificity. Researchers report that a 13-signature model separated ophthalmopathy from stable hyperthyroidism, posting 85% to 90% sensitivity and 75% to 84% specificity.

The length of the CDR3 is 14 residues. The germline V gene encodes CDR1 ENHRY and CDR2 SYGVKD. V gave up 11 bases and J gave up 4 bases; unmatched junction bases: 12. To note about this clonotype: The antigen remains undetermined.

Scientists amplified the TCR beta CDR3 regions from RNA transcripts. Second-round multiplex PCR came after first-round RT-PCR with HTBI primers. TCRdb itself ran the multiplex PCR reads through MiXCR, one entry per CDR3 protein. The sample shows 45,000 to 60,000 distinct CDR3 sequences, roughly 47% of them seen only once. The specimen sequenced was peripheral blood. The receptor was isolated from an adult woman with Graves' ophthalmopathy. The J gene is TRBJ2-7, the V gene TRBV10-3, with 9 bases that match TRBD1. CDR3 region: CADRGSWINYEQYF. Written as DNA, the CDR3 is TGTGCCGACAGGGGGTCTTGGATAAATTACGAGCAGTACTTC.